The 31 T cell receptor beta chains in this list originate from one sample, sequenced in a study of vaccination and CD4 T cells after COVID-19 (dated by TCRdb to between 2022 and 2023). The sample's treatment or condition, from its label and the paper: approximately 9-day PBMC culture with coronavirus spike peptide pools or control peptides (ViraFEST assay). Their antigen targets remain unknown. Libraries were prepared through PCR. Instrument on record: Illumina iSeq 100. TCR sequencing of DNA from cultured CD4+ T cells used the Oncomine TCR Beta short-read assay at the Johns Hopkins FTIC core. The public reads were reprocessed in TCRdb via fastp at Q25 and MiXCR, keeping in-frame beta chains. Each record represents a unique CDR3 protein, reported with the most common genes and DNA among its rows. Present in this sample are about 14,000 distinct CDR3 sequences, about 21% of which were seen just once. The top ten clonotypes cover approximately 16% of the sample.

The material sequenced was cultured CD4+ T cells from blood. These receptors came from a human donor with COVID-19.

The rearrangement links TRBV6-1 to TRBJ2-7; no firm D call. This CDR3 is 11 amino acids long. V lost 7 bases to trimming and J lost 1 base, with 5 bases between them. The V gene's germline CDR1 is MNHNS and CDR2 SASEGT. CDR3 DNA: TGTGCCAGCAAAGGATCCTACGAGCAGTACTTC. Its translation: CASKGSYEQYF.

This chain uses TRBV12-3 or TRBV12-4 with TRBJ1-1; 7 bases are shared with TRBD1. Losses at the gene ends were 6 bases for V and 1 base for J; bases not matched to a gene: 5. This CDR3 comprises 14 residues. The CDR3 DNA reads as TGTGCCAGCAGGGGACAGACTCGGAACACTGAAGCTTTCTTT. Encoded protein: CASRGQTRNTEAFF.

V usage is TRBV18 and J usage is TRBJ2-7, with D perhaps given as TRBD1 or TRBD2 (5 bases each). The CDR3 runs 15 residues. Deletions cut 3 bases from V and 9 bases from J, with 21 bases between. Germline V gene sequence: CDR1 KGHSH, CDR2 LQKENI. Here the CDR3 DNA reads TGTGCCAGCTCACCCGGAGTCGGGACCTACGAAGGGCAGTACTTC. Protein sequence: CASSPGVGTYEGQYF.

The rearrangement links TRBV7-6 to TRBJ2-1, with 16 bases lining up with TRBD2. Germline V lookup: CDR1 SGHVS, CDR2 FNYEAQ. The ends lost 5 bases at V and 7 bases at J; junction bases unmatched: 5. The CDR3 is 16 residues long. This CDR3 reads CASSQGLAGGTNEQFF. DNA of the CDR3: TGTGCCAGCAGCCAGGGACTAGCGGGGGGGACAAATGAGCAGTTCTTC.

Details on this clonotype: The germline gene is not matched at one end of the junction; a read error may be the cause. The chain uses TRBV28 and TRBJ1-5; perhaps TRBD1 as D (5 bases). The CDR3 runs to 14 residues. Germline V lookup: CDR1 MDHEN, CDR2 SYDVKM. This chain's CDR3 is CVSRTPGTNQPQHF. The DNA of the CDR3 is TGTGTCAGCAGAACACCAGGGACCAATCAGCCCCAGCATTTT. Looking up the rest from reference TRBV28 and TRBJ1-5 gives the full variable domain: DVKVTQSSRYLVKRTGEKVFLECVQDMDHENMFWYRQDPGLGLRLIYFSYDVKMKEKGDIPEGYSVSREKKERFSLILESASTNQTSMYLCVSRTPGTNQPQHFGDGTRLSIL.

The V and J genes are TRBV5-1 and TRBJ2-3; D gene uncertain. The CDR3 spans 15 residues. Trimming removed 0 bases from V and 2 bases from J, with 10 bases in between. From germline, CDR1 is SGHRS and CDR2 YFSETQ. CDR3 sequence: CASSLARTYTDTQYF. The CDR3 DNA is TGCGCCAGCAGCTTGGCTCGAACCTACACAGATACGCAGTATTTT.

This clonotype was picked up a small number of times. CDR3 sequence: CASSLRGLAGEQETQYF. The CDR3, as DNA: TGTGCCAGCAGCTTAAGGGGACTAGCGGGGGAGCAAGAGACCCAGTACTTC. The chain is built from TRBV11-1 and TRBJ2-5; 14 nucleotides match TRBD2. Germline CDR1 SGHAT, CDR2 FQDESV (reference sequence). This CDR3 has 17 amino acids. V shed 2 bases, J shed 2 bases, and the junction held 4 bases outside the gene matches.

This clonotype was seen a handful of times. This sequence joins TRBV20-1 and TRBJ1-6, with 7 nucleotides matching TRBD1. Germline CDR1 reads DFQATT; CDR2 reads SNEGSKA (reference sequence). The CDR3 contains 16 residues. V lost 0 bases, J lost 8 bases, and 10 bases stayed unmatched. The CDR3 coding sequence is TGCAGTGCTAGAGATCCCCGGACAGGTTGGGATTCACCCCTCCACTTT. Translation: CSARDPRTGWDSPLHF.

This clonotype was observed a handful of times. The chain recombines TRBV6-5 with TRBJ2-7; 13 positions agree with TRBD2. With V trimmed by 2 bases and J by 3 bases, 4 bases remained unmatched. The length of the CDR3 is 16 residues. Per germline, CDR1 MNHEY and CDR2 SVGAGI. The DNA for the CDR3 is TGTGCCAGCAGTTACCCAAGACTAGCGGGGGGCTACGAGCAGTACTTC. It encodes CASSYPRLAGGYEQYF.

There are a few counts of this clonotype. The rearrangement joins TRBV6-2 or TRBV6-3 to TRBJ2-1; TRBD2 aligns across 7 bases. Germline trimming cut 6 bases from V and 0 bases from J; bases unmatched to any gene: 2. CDR3 length equals 14 residues. Germline V gene sequence: CDR1 MNHEY, CDR2 SVGEGT. The CDR3 nucleotides read TGTGCCAGCAGGCCGGGGGGCTCCTACAATGAGCAGTTCTTC. As protein: CASRPGGSYNEQFF.

This clonotype was picked up a small number of times. V is TRBV20-1 and J is TRBJ1-1; tentative D call: TRBD1 (6 bases). The CDR3 extends over 14 amino acids. CDR1 and CDR2 (germline): DFQATT, SNEGSKA (reference sequence). V was cut by 8 bases and J by 1 base, with 17 bases left in between. CDR3 DNA: TGCAGTATCGGCGGGGGCTCCCCGAACACTGAAGCTTTCTTT. Translated: CSIGGGSPNTEAFF.

This clonotype was counted between two and nine times. The genes are TRBV7-9 and TRBJ2-7, with D perhaps assigned TRBD1 or TRBD2 (5 bases each). Germline CDR1 SEHNR, CDR2 FQNEAQ (reference sequence). The CDR3 totals 14 residues. V was trimmed by 0 bases and J by 4 bases, leaving 10 bases between them. The CDR3, as DNA: TGTGCCAGCAGCTTAGCGGGGGAGCCGTACGAGCAGTACTTC. Translated: CASSLAGEPYEQYF.

This clonotype was counted a few times. One end of the junction is discordant with germline, which a read error may explain. CDR3 protein: CASSQRGRFAGWKETQYF. The DNA for the CDR3 is TGTGCTAGCAGCCAGCGGGGGAGGTTCGCCGGGTGGAAAGAGACCCAGTACTTC. The chain is built from TRBV7-2 and TRBJ2-5, with 8 nucleotides matching TRBD2. CDR1 and CDR2 (germline): SGHTA, FQGNSA. This CDR3 has 18 residues.

This clonotype occurred a few times. The chain carries TRBV20-1 and TRBJ2-5; D might be TRBD2 (6 bases). The germline V gene encodes CDR1 DFQATT and CDR2 SNEGSKA (reference sequence). The V and J ends lost 3 bases and 4 bases respectively, with 12 bases between them. The CDR3 has 13 residues. This CDR3 reads CSASVGGGETQYF. DNA of the CDR3: TGCAGTGCTAGTGTCGGGGGTGGAGAGACCCAGTACTTC.

V usage is TRBV20-1 and J usage is TRBJ1-5; no reliable D call. V was trimmed by 3 bases and J by 6 bases, leaving 18 bases between them. Germline V gene data show CDR1 as DFQATT and CDR2 as SNEGSKA (reference sequence). The CDR3 is made up of 15 amino acids. In DNA, the CDR3 is TGCAGTGCTAGGCTCGCGCCAGCTGGAACTCAGCCCCAGCATTTT. Translated: CSARLAPAGTQPQHF.

In its sample, this clonotype was seen a few times. The chain combines TRBV6-1 with TRBJ2-5; D possibly matches TRBD1 or TRBD2 (7 bases each). The CDR3 consists of 15 residues. Germline assignment: CDR1 MNHNS and CDR2 SASEGT. V lost 8 bases, J lost 4 bases, and 20 bases lay in between. The CDR3 region is CASQGGRGLRETQYF. Written as DNA, the CDR3 is TGTGCCAGCCAGGGGGGGCGGGGATTGAGAGAGACCCAGTACTTC.

This chain links TRBV12-3 or TRBV12-4 with TRBJ2-7, with 7 bases aligning to TRBD2. The V and J ends lost 5 bases and 3 bases, in that order; junction bases with no gene match: 7. The CDR3 contains 14 residues. The CDR3 is CASSLGLLNYEQYF. The CDR3, as DNA: TGTGCCAGCAGTCTGGGACTATTAAACTACGAGCAGTACTTC.

The rearrangement links TRBV5-1 to TRBJ2-3, with unresolved D. V lost 4 bases, J lost 2 bases, and 17 bases lay in between. Germline CDR1 reads SGHRS; CDR2 reads YFSETQ. The CDR3 spans 16 residues. The CDR3 DNA sequence: TGCGCCAGCAGCCAAGGACGTGGGGTCTTCACAGATACGCAGTATTTT. Translating it yields CASSQGRGVFTDTQYF.

CDR3 bases: TGCAGTGTCCCAAACCCGGGACAGGGAAAAGCTTTCTTT. Amino acid sequence: CSVPNPGQGKAFF. The chain combines TRBV20-1 with TRBJ1-1, with 9 bases fitting TRBD1. Per germline, CDR1 DFQATT and CDR2 SNEGSKA (reference sequence). The CDR3 is made up of 13 amino acids. After removal of 7 bases from V and 9 bases from J, the junction contained 12 bases not matched to a gene.

The rearrangement joins TRBV5-4 to TRBJ2-3; possibly TRBD2 for D (6 bases). Trimming removed 3 bases at V and 4 bases at J, with 15 bases between. This CDR3 region has 15 residues. Germline V gene lookup returns CDR1 SGHNT and CDR2 YYREEE (reference sequence). CDR3 residues: CASSSEGHSSDTQYF. The CDR3 DNA is TGTGCCAGCAGCTCGGAGGGTCACTCGTCAGATACGCAGTATTTT.

This clonotype came up a few times. As DNA, the CDR3 is TGTGCCAGCAGCTTAGATTACGCGAACACTGAAGCTTTCTTT. Translation gives CASSLDYANTEAFF. The chain has TRBV11-2 and TRBJ1-1; D is uncertain. Trimming pared 0 bases from V and 1 base from J, leaving 6 bases between. This CDR3 is built from 14 residues. Per germline, CDR1 SGHAT and CDR2 FQNNGV.

This chain links TRBV6-5 with TRBJ1-1; 11 positions match TRBD1. Germline-derived CDR1 and CDR2 are MNHEY and SVGAGI. Trimming took 2 bases from V and 0 from J; bases not matched to a gene: 5. This CDR3 contains 17 residues. The CDR3 loop is CASSYRTGGGLNTEAFF. In DNA form, the CDR3 reads TGTGCCAGCAGTTACCGGACAGGGGGCGGACTGAACACTGAAGCTTTCTTT.

This chain joins TRBV15 and TRBJ2-3; possible D gene TRBD2, 6 bases. The V end was cut by 1 base, the J end by 0 bases, with 14 bases between. The CDR3 extends over 17 amino acids. Germline assignment: CDR1 LNHNV and CDR2 YYDKDF (reference sequence). The DNA for the CDR3 is TGTGCCACCAGCAGAGTACCTCTAGCGCCTAGCACAGATACGCAGTATTTT. Amino acid sequence: CATSRVPLAPSTDTQYF.

The rearrangement joins TRBV5-1 to TRBJ2-7; D is unclear. This CDR3 has 14 residues. Trimming took off 3 bases at V and 5 bases at J, with 15 bases between the two ends. From germline, CDR1 is SGHRS and CDR2 YFSETQ. In nucleotides, the CDR3 is TGCGCCAGCAGCTCCTCGTTGACCTTGGACGAGCAGTACTTC. It translates to CASSSSLTLDEQYF.

The rearrangement joins TRBV19 to TRBJ1-6; D might be TRBD1 (6 bases). Trimming left V 4 bases short and J 9 bases short, with 13 bases between. CDR3 length equals 14 residues. Germline V lookup: CDR1 LNHDA, CDR2 SQIVND (reference sequence). CDR3 residues: CASSSFGGPSPLHF. DNA of the CDR3: TGTGCCAGTAGTAGCTTTGGGGGGCCTTCACCCCTCCACTTT.

This clonotype has just a few counts. V and J are TRBV7-3 and TRBJ2-3; TRBD1 aligns across 10 bases. The germline gives CDR1 SGHTA, CDR2 FQGTGA. After removal of 6 bases from V and 2 bases from J, the junction contained 11 bases not matched to a gene. The CDR3 has 17 residues. CDR3 DNA: TGTGCCAGCAGTAAAGTGGGGACAGGGGCATACACAGATACGCAGTATTTT. Residues: CASSKVGTGAYTDTQYF.

Points on this clonotype: Compared with germline, one end of the junction differs, possibly owing to a read error. This sequence joins TRBV7-2 and TRBJ2-4; D is perhaps TRBD1 (6 bases). CDR3 size: 16 residues. Germline assignment: CDR1 SGHTA and CDR2 FQGNSA. CDR3 DNA: TGTGCCAGCAGCCAAGGACAGAATTTAGCCAAAAACAATCAGTACTTC. Its protein is CASSQGQNLAKNNQYF.

This clonotype has more than one count but fewer than ten. The V call is TRBV12-3 or TRBV12-4, the J call TRBJ1-4; TRBD1 agrees at 9 bases. The V segment lost 4 bases and the J segment 8 bases; nucleotides outside the gene matches: 8. CDR3 length equals 15 residues. Here the CDR3 reads CASSSRTGAREKLFF. In DNA, the CDR3 is TGTGCCAGCAGTTCGAGGACAGGGGCACGGGAAAAACTGTTTTTT.

This clonotype has only a few counts. The CDR3 region is CASNQDWYGDTQYF. The DNA of the CDR3 is TGTGCCAGCAACCAAGACTGGTATGGTGATACGCAGTATTTT. The chain recombines TRBV7-2 with TRBJ2-3; D gene uncertain. Deletions cut 7 bases from V and 6 bases from J, with 17 bases between. This CDR3 is 14 amino acids long. From germline, CDR1 is SGHTA and CDR2 FQGNSA.

This clonotype was seen only a few times. For the CDR3, the DNA is TGTGCCAGCAGCCAAGATATTCGAAGGGGACAGGGTTGGACAGATACGCAGTATTTT. This translates into CASSQDIRRGQGWTDTQYF. The chain uses TRBV4-2 and TRBJ2-3; 9 bases match TRBD1. This CDR3 comprises 19 residues. V shed 0 bases and J 3 bases; nucleotides not matched to a gene: 13. Germline V gene lookup returns CDR1 LGHNA and CDR2 YNFKEQ.

Note on this clonotype: The junction departs from the called germline gene at one end, perhaps through a read error. V is TRBV10-3 and J is TRBJ1-6; TRBD1 matches at 9 bases. Germline CDR1 is ENHRY and CDR2 is SYGVKD. The CDR3 has 14 residues. This CDR3 is CAISAGQGNLPLHF. The DNA of the CDR3 is TGTGCCATCAGTGCGGGACAGGGTAATTTACCCCTCCACTTT.